The clone carrying this T cell receptor (beta chain) showed up just a few times. This sample was taken from a study of metastatic and nonmetastatic thyroid tumors. Thyroid surgery was preceded by no treatment in any patient. TCRdb re-clonotyped the PCR reads through MiXCR. Of about 25,000 clones in the sample, around 21% were seen once. V was shortened by 5 bases and J by 0 bases, with 8 bases between the two germline ends. CDR1 and CDR2 (germline): SGHDT, YYEEEE. The CDR3 has 14 residues. Sequencing was done on a sample of blood. The receptor's source is a female donor with papillary thyroid cancer or a benign thyroid nodule (not recorded which). Some clones in this sample may be carry-over from other donors' samples. V is TRBV5-6 and J is TRBJ1-4, with unresolved D. The CDR3 protein is CASRRRATNEKLFF. DNA for the CDR3: TGTGCCAGCAGGCGAAGGGCAACTAATGAAAAACTGTTTTTT. Together with reference TRBV5-6 and TRBJ1-4, the CDR3 gives the full variable domain: DAGVTQSPTHLIKTRGQQVTLRCSPKSGHDTVSWYQQALGQGPQFIFQYYEEEERQRGNFPDRFSGHQFPNYSSELNVNALLLGDSALYLCASRRRATNEKLFFGSGTQLSVL.